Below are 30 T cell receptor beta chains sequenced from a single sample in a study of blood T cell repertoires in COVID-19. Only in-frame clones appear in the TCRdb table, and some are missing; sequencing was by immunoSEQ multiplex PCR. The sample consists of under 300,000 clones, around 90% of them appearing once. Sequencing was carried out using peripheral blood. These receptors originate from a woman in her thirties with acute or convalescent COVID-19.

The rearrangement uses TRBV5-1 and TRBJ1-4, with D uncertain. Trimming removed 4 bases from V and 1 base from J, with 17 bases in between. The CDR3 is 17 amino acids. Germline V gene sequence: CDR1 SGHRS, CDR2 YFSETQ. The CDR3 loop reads CASSPSGRRVTNEKLFF. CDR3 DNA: TGCGCCAGCAGCCCATCGGGAAGGAGGGTAACTAATGAAAAACTGTTTTTT.

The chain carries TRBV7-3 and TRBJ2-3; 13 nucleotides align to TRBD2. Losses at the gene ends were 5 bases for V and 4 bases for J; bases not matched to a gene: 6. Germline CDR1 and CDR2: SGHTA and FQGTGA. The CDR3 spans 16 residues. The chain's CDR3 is CASSDGTSGIPDTQYF. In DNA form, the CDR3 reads TGTGCCAGCAGCGACGGGACTAGCGGGATCCCAGATACGCAGTATTTT. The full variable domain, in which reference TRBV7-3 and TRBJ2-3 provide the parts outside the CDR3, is GAGVSQTPSNKVTEKGKYVELRCDPISGHTALYWYRQSLGQGPEFLIYFQGTGAADDSGLPNDRFFAVRPEGSVSTLKIQRTERGDSAVYLCASSDGTSGIPDTQYFGPGTRLTVL.

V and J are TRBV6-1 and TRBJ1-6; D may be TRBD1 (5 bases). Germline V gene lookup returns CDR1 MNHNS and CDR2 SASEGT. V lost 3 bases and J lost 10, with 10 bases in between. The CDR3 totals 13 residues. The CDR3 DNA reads TGTGCCAGCAGTGAGCAGGGAAACTCACCCCTCCACTTT. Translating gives CASSEQGNSPLHF.

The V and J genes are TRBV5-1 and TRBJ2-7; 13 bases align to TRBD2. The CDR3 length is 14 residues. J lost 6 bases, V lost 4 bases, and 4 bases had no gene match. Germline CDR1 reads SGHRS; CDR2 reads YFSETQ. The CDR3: CASSAGTSGIEQYF. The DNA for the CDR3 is TGCGCCAGCAGCGCCGGGACTAGCGGGATCGAGCAGTACTTC.

The CDR3 DNA reads as TGTGCCAGCAGCGGGAGGGTACGCACAGATACGCAGTATTTT. Translation: CASSGRVRTDTQYF. This chain joins TRBV7-2 and TRBJ2-3; 7 bases are a match to TRBD2. Germline lookup yields CDR1 SGHTA and CDR2 FQGNSA. The V segment lost 5 bases and the J segment 1 base; nucleotides outside the gene matches: 3. The CDR3 sequence is 14 residues long. Complete variable domain (other parts from reference TRBV7-2 and TRBJ2-3): GAGVSQSPSNKVTEKGKDVELRCDPISGHTALYWYRQSLGQGLEFLIYFQGNSAPDKSGLPSDRFSAERTGGSVSTLTIQRTQQEDSAVYLCASSGRVRTDTQYFGPGTRLTVL.

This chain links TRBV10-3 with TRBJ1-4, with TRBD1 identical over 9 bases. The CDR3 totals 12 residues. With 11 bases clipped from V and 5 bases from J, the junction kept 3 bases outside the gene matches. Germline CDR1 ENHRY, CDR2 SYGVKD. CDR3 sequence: CASGTGNEKLFF. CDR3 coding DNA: TGTGCCTCCGGGACAGGGAATGAAAAACTGTTTTTT.

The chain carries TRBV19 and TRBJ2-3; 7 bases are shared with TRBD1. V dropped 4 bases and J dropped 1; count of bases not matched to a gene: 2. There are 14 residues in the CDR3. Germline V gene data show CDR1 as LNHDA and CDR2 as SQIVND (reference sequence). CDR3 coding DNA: TGTGCCAGTAGTAAAGGACAGGGCACAGATACGCAGTATTTT. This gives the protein CASSKGQGTDTQYF. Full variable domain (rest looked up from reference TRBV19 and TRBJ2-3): DGGITQSPKYLFRKEGQNVTLSCEQNLNHDAMYWYRQDPGQGLRLIYYSQIVNDFQKGDIAEGYSVSREKKESFPLTVTSAQKNPTAFYLCASSKGQGTDTQYFGPGTRLTVL.

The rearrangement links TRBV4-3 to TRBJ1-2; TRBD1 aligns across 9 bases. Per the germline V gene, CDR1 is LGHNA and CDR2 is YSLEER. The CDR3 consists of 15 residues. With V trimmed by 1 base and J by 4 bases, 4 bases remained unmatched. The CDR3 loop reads CASSQATGGVYGYTF. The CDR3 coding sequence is TGCGCCAGCAGCCAAGCGACAGGGGGGGTCTATGGCTACACCTTC.

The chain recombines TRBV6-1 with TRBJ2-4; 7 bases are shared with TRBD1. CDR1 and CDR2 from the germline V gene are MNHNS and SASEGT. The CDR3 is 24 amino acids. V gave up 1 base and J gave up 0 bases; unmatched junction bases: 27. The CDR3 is CASSEENRTPSGTEGVLAKNIQYF. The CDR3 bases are TGTGCCAGCAGTGAAGAAAACCGGACCCCGTCCGGGACAGAGGGGGTTCTAGCCAAAAACATTCAGTACTTC.

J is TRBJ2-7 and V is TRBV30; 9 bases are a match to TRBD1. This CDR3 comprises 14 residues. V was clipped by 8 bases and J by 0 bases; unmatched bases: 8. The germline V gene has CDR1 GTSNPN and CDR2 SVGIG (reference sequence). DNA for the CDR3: TGTGCCGGGACCTACAGGGGGCTCTCCTACGAGCAGTACTTC. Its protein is CAGTYRGLSYEQYF.

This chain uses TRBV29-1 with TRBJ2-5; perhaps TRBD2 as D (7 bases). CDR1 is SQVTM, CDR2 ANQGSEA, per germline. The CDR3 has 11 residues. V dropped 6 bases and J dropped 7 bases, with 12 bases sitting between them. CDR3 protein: CSVQGGGTQYF. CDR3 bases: TGCAGCGTACAGGGAGGGGGGACCCAGTACTTC.

The CDR3 nucleotides read TGTGCCAGTAGTATATCCGGACAGGGGAATTCACCCCTCCACTTT. Residues: CASSISGQGNSPLHF. V is TRBV19 and J is TRBJ1-6, with 9 bases identical to TRBD1. The germline CDR1 and CDR2 sequences are LNHDA and SQIVND (reference sequence). The CDR3 totals 15 residues. Losses at the gene ends were 2 bases for V and 7 bases for J; bases not matched to a gene: 3.

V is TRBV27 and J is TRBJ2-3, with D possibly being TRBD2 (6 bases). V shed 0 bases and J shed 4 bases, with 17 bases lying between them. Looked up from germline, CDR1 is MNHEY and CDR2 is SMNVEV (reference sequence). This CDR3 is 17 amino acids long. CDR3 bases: TGTGCCAGCAGTTTATCGGTGGTTGAGCGGGTATCAGATACGCAGTATTTT. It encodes CASSLSVVERVSDTQYF.

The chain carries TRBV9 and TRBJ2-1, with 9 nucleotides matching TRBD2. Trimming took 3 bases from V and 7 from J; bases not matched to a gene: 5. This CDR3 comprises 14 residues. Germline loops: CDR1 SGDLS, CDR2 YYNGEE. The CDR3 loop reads CASSDSGRGNEQFF. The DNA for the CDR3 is TGTGCCAGCAGCGATAGCGGGAGAGGGAATGAGCAGTTCTTC. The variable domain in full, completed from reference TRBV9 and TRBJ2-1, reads DSGVTQTPKHLITATGQRVTLRCSPRSGDLSVYWYQQSLDQGLQFLIQYYNGEERAKGNILERFSAQQFPDLHSELNLSSLELGDSALYFCASSDSGRGNEQFFGPGTRLTVL.

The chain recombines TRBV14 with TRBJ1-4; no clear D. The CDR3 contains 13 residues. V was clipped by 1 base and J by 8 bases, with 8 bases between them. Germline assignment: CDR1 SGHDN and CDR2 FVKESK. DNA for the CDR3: TGTGCCAGCAGCCAAGTTCTAGGAGAAAAACTGTTTTTT. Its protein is CASSQVLGEKLFF.

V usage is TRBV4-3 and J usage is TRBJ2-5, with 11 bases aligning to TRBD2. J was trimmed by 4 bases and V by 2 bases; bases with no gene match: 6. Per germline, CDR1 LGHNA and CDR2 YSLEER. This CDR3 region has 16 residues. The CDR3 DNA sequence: TGCGCCAGCAGCCAATCGACTAGCGGGACTCGAGAGACCCAGTACTTC. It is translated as CASSQSTSGTRETQYF.

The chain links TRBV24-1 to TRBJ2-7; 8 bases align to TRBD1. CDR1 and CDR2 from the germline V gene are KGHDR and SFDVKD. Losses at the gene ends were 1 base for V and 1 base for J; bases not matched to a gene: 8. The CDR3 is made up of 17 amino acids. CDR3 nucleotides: TGTGCCACCAGTGATTTAGGGTGGACAGGGAGGTCCTACGAGCAGTACTTC. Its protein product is CATSDLGWTGRSYEQYF.

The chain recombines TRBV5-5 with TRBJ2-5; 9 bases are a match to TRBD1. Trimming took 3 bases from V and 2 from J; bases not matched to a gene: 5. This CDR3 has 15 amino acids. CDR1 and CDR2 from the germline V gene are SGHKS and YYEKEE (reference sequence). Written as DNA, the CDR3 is TGTGCCAGCAGCTCTCAAGGGACAGGGCAAGAGACCCAGTACTTC. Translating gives CASSSQGTGQETQYF.

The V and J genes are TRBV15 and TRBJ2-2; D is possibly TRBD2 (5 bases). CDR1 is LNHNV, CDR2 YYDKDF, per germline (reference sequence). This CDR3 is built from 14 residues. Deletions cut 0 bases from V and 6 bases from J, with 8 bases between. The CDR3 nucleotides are TGTGCCACCAGCAGAGATGGAGGTGCCGGGGAGCTGTTTTTT. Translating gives CATSRDGGAGELFF.

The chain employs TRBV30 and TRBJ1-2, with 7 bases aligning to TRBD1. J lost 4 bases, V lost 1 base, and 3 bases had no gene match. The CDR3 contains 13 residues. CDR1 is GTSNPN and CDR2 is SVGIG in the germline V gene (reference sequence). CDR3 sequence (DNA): TGTGCCTGGAGTGGACAGGGAATCTATGGCTACACCTTC. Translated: CAWSGQGIYGYTF.

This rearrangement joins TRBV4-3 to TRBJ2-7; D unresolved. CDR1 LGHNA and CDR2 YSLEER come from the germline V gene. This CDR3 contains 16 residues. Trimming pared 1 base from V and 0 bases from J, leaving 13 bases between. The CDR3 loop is CASSQGLTGTSYEQYF. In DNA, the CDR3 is TGCGCCAGCAGCCAAGGTTTGACTGGCACCTCCTACGAGCAGTACTTC.

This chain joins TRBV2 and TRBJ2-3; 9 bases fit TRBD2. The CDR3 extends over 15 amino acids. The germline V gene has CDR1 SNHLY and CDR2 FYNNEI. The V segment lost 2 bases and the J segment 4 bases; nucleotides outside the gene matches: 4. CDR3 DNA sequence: TGTGCCAGCAGTGAACTAGCGGGAATTTCAGATACGCAGTATTTT. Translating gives CASSELAGISDTQYF.

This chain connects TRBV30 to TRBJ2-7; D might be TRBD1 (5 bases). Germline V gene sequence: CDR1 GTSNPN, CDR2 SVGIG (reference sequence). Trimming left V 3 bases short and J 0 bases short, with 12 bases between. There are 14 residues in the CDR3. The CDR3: CAWRTEWSSYEQYF. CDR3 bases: TGTGCCTGGAGGACAGAGTGGAGCTCCTACGAGCAGTACTTC.

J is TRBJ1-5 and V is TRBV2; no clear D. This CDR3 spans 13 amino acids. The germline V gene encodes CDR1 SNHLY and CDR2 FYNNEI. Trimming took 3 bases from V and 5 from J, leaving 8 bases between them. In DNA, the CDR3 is TGTGCCAGCAGTGATGAACTATATCAGCCCCAGCATTTT. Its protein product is CASSDELYQPQHF.

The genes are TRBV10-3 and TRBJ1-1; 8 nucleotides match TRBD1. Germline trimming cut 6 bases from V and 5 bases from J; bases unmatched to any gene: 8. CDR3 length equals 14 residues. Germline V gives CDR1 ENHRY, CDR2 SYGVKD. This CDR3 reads CAIRQTGVDTEAFF. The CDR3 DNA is TGTGCCATCAGACAGACAGGGGTCGATACTGAAGCTTTCTTT.

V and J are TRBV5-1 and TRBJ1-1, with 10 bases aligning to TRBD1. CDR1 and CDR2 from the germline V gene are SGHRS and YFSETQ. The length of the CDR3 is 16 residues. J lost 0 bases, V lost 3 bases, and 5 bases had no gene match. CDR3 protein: CASSSGTGVVNTEAFF. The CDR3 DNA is TGCGCCAGCAGCTCCGGGACAGGGGTTGTGAACACTGAAGCTTTCTTT.

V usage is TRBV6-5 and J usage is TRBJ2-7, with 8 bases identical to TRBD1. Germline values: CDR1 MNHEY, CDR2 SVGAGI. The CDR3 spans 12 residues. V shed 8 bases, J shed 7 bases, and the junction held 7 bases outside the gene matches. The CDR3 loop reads CASVTGAGEQYF. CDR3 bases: TGTGCCAGCGTGACAGGGGCGGGTGAGCAGTACTTC.

CDR3 sequence (DNA): TGTGCCAGTCGCCCCTCAGGGACTGGGGCCAACGTCCTGACTTTC. Translating it yields CASRPSGTGANVLTF. V and J are TRBV19 and TRBJ2-6, with D possibly TRBD1 on 5 matching bases. The germline V gene has CDR1 LNHDA and CDR2 SQIVND (reference sequence). This CDR3 has 15 residues. With 8 bases removed from V and 2 bases from J, the gap between germline ends came to 13 bases.

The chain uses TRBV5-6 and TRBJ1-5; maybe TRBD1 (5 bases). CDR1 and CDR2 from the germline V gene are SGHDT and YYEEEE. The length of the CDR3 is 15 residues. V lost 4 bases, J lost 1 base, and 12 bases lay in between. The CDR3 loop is CASSPGHWSNQPQHF. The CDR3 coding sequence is TGTGCCAGCAGCCCAGGACACTGGAGCAATCAGCCCCAGCATTTT.

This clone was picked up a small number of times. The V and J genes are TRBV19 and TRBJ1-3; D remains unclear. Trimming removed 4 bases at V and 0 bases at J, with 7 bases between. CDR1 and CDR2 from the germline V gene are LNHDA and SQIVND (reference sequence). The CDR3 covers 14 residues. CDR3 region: CASSTSVSGNTIYF. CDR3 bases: TGTGCCAGTAGTACGTCGGTCTCTGGAAACACCATATATTTT.